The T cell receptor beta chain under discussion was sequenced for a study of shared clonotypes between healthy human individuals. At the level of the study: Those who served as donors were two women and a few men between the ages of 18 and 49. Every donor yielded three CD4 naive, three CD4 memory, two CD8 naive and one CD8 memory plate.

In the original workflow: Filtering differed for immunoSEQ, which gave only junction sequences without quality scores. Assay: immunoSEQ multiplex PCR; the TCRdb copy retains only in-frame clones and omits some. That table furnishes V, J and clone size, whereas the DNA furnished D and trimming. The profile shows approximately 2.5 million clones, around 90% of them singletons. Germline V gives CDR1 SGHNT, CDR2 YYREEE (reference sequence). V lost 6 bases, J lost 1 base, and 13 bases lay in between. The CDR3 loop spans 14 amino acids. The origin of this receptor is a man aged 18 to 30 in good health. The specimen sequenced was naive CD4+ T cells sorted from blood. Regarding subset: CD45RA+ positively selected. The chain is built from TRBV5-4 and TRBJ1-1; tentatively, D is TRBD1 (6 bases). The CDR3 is CASKRQESNTEAFF. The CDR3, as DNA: TGTGCCAGCAAGAGACAGGAGTCGAACACTGAAGCTTTCTTT.